The 13 T cell receptor beta chains in this list originate from one sample, sequenced in a study of esophageal squamous cell carcinoma under preoperative chemotherapy. MiXCR, applied by TCRdb to the PCR reads, yields one record per CDR3 protein. The repertoire includes about 16,000 distinct CDR3 sequences, around 45% of them detected once, and approximately 28% sits in the top ten. Time point here: before preoperative PTX-NDP chemotherapy. Sampling took place from a patient given preoperative chemotherapy. These receptors came from a human donor with esophageal squamous cell carcinoma. The donor label of this sample is uncertain.

By sample share, this clonotype is medium-sized. This sequence joins TRBV11-3 and TRBJ2-3, with 8 bases fitting TRBD2. V was clipped by 3 bases and J by 3 bases; unmatched bases: 14. The CDR3 covers 18 residues. Per the germline V gene, CDR1 is SGHNT and CDR2 is YENEEA. The CDR3 bases are TGTGCCAGCAGCTTCACAGGTGGGGCGGGAGGCCGAACAGATACGCAGTATTTT. Protein product: CASSFTGGAGGRTDTQYF.

This clonotype was recorded a few times. V is TRBV6-5 and J is TRBJ2-1; D is uncertain. Germline V CDR1 and CDR2: MNHEY, SVGAGI. Trimming took off 0 bases at V and 5 bases at J, with 5 bases between the two ends. The CDR3 spans 13 residues. The CDR3 sequence is CASSYSRDNEQFF. The CDR3 DNA follows: TGTGCCAGCAGTTACTCCCGGGACAATGAGCAGTTCTTC.

This clonotype was counted only a few times. The CDR3 protein is CASSLVGLGTYEQYF. CDR3 coding DNA: TGTGCCAGCAGCTTAGTGGGACTAGGGACCTACGAGCAGTACTTC. This chain connects TRBV7-2 to TRBJ2-5; 8 positions match TRBD2. The J call may be wrong; the DNA end is better matched by TRBJ2-7. CDR3 length: 15 residues. The germline gives CDR1 SGHTA, CDR2 FQGNSA.

This clonotype was seen only a few times. This sequence joins TRBV6-4 and TRBJ2-3, with D unclear. In germline, CDR1 is MRHNA, CDR2 SNTAGT. The CDR3 covers 13 residues. Between the trimmed V and J ends, which lost 5 bases and 4 bases, there was a span of 10 bases. CDR3 in DNA: TGTGCCAGCAGTCTTACAATTTCAGATACGCAGTATTTT. Translation: CASSLTISDTQYF.

The table lists this clonotype with a few counts. The chain links TRBV7-2 to TRBJ2-1; the match to TRBD2 covers 11 bases. With 3 bases clipped from V and 8 bases from J, the junction kept 6 bases outside the gene matches. Germline values: CDR1 SGHTA, CDR2 FQGNSA. This CDR3 has 15 amino acids. CDR3 residues: CASSFRGLAVHEQFF. CDR3 nucleotide sequence: TGTGCCAGCAGCTTCAGGGGACTAGCGGTCCATGAGCAGTTCTTC.

CDR3 DNA: TGTGCCAGCAGTGGAGTAGCGGGAGCCCTTACTGAGCAGTTCTTC. Translation: CASSGVAGALTEQFF. The chain has TRBV12-3 or TRBV12-4 and TRBJ2-3, with 9 bases that match TRBD2. The DNA end is more similar to TRBJ2-1, so the J call may be wrong. CDR3 size: 15 residues.

The CDR3 DNA is TGTGCCAGCAGCCAAGATCGGGTCGGCGGAAGGGCCCACAATGAGCAGTTCTTC. Translating it yields CASSQDRVGGRAHNEQFF. The V call is TRBV4-2, the J call TRBJ2-1; D remains unclear. In germline, CDR1 is LGHNA, CDR2 YNFKEQ. Trimming stripped 0 bases from V and 5 bases from J, with 20 bases between. This CDR3 has 18 amino acids.

In its sample, this clonotype was seen many times. The chain uses TRBV7-7 and TRBJ2-1; 10 positions match TRBD2. From germline, CDR1 is SSHAT and CDR2 FNYEAQ (reference sequence). The CDR3 length is 22 residues. J gave up 0 bases and V 1 base, and 18 bases lay outside the gene matches. CDR3 in amino acids: CASSLGSGRAGGAGSSYNEQFF. In nucleotides, the CDR3 is TGTGCCAGCAGCTTAGGATCGGGTAGAGCGGGAGGGGCGGGGAGCTCCTACAATGAGCAGTTCTTC.

The chain carries TRBV7-6 and TRBJ2-5; D might be TRBD1 or TRBD2, each matching 5 bases. CDR3 size: 14 residues. Trimming pared 5 bases from V and 5 bases from J, leaving 15 bases between. Per germline, CDR1 SGHVS and CDR2 FNYEAQ. CDR3 DNA sequence: TGTGCCAGCAGCCGTCCCGGGACCAAGGAGACCCAGTACTTC. Amino acids: CASSRPGTKETQYF.

The chain couples TRBV7-2 to TRBJ1-2; 7 nucleotides agree with TRBD1. CDR1 is SGHTA, CDR2 FQGNSA, per germline. V dropped 5 bases and J dropped 2; count of bases not matched to a gene: 2. This CDR3 is built from 13 residues. The CDR3 DNA reads TGTGCCAGCAGCCGGGACAGCAACTATGGCTACACCTTC. Encoded protein: CASSRDSNYGYTF.

The rearrangement joins TRBV11-3 to TRBJ2-3; no clear D gene. Germline lookup yields CDR1 SGHNT and CDR2 YENEEA. The CDR3 has 14 amino acids. Trimming cost V 3 bases and J 1 base, with 8 bases left between them. The CDR3 loop is CASSFHLGTDTQYF. The DNA for the CDR3 is TGTGCCAGCAGCTTCCATCTGGGCACAGATACGCAGTATTTT.

This clonotype has just a few counts. The chain joins TRBV12-3 or TRBV12-4 to TRBJ2-5; D may match TRBD1 or TRBD2 (5 bases each). V lost 7 bases and J 4 bases, leaving 19 bases between the germline ends. CDR3 length: 15 amino acids. Here the CDR3 DNA reads TGTGCCAGCATTCTATCCGGGATTCAGGGAGAGACCCAGTACTTC. Residues: CASILSGIQGETQYF.

V and J are TRBV7-6 and TRBJ2-6; TRBD1 agrees at 8 bases. Germline V gene sequence: CDR1 SGHVS, CDR2 FNYEAQ. The CDR3 consists of 16 residues. Germline trimming cut 5 bases from V and 0 bases from J; bases unmatched to any gene: 3. CDR3 nucleotide sequence: TGTGCCAGCAGCCAGGACAGGGCCTCTGGGGCCAACGTCCTGACTTTC. It codes for CASSQDRASGANVLTF.